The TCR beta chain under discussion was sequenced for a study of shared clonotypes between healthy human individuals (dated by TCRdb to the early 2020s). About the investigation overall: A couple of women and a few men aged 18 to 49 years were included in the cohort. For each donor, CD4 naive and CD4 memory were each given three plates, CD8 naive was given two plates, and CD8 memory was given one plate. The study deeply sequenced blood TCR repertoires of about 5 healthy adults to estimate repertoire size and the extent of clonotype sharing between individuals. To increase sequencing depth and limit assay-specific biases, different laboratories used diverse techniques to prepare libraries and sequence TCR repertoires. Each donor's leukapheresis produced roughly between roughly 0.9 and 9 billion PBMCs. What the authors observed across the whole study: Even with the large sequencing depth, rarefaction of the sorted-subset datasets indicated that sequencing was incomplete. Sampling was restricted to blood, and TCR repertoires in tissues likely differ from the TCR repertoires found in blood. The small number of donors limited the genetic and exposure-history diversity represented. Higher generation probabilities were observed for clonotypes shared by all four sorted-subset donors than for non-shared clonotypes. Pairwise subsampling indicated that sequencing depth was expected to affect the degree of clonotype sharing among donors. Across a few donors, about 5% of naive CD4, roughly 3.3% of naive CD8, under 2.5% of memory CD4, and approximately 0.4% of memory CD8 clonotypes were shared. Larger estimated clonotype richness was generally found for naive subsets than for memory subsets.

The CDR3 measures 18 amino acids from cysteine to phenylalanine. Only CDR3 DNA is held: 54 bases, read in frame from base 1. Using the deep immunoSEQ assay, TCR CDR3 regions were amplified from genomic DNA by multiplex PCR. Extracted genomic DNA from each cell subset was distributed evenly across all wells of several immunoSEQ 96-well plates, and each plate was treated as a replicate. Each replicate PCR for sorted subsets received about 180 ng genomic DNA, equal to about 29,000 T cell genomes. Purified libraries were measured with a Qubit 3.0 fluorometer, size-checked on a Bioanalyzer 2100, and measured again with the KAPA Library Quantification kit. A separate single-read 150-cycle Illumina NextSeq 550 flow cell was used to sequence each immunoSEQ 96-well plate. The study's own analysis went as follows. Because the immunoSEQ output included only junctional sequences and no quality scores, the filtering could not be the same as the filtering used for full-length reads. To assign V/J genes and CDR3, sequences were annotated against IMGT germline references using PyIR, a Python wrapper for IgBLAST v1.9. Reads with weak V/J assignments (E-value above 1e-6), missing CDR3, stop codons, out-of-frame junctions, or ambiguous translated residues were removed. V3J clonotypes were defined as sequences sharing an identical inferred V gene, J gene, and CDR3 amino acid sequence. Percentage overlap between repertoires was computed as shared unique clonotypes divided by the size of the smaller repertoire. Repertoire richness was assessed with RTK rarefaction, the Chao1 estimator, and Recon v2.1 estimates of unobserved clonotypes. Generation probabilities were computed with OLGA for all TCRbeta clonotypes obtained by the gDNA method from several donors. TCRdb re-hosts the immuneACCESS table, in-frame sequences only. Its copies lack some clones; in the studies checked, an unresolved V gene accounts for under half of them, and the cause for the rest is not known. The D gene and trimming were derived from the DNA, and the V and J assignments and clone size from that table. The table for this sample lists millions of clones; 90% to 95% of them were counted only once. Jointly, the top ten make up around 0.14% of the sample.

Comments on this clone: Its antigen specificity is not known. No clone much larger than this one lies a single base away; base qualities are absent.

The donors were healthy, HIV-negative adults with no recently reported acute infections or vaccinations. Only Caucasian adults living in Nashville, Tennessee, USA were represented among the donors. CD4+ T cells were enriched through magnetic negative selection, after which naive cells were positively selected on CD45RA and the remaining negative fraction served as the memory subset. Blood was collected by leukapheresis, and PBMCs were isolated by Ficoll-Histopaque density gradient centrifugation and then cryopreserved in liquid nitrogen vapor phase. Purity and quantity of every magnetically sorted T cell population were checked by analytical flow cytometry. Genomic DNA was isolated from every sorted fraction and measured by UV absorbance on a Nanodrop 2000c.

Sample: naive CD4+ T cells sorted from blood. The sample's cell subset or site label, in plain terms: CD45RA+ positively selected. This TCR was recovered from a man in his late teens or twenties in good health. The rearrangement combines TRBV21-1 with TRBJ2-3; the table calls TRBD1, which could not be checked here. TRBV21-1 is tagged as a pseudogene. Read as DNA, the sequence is TGTGCCACCGACTCCGGGACAGGCGCCGTTTGGGGCACAGATACGCAGTATTTT. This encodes CATDSGTGAVWGTDTQYF.